These 19 T cell receptor beta chains originate from one sample sequenced in a study of blood T cell repertoires in COVID-19. The protocol was immunoSEQ multiplex PCR, while the TCRdb copy is restricted to in-frame clones and leaves out a portion. The profile shows over 250,000 clones, about 85% of them singletons. Sample: peripheral blood. These receptors all stem from a human donor in a cohort sampled during active COVID-19.

The chain carries TRBV7-2 and TRBJ2-1; maybe TRBD2 (6 bases). Trimming took 6 bases from V and 0 from J, leaving 18 bases between them. In germline, CDR1 is SGHTA, CDR2 FQGNSA. The CDR3 contains 17 residues. The CDR3 spells CASSSFNSGSSYNEQFF. Here the CDR3 DNA reads TGTGCCAGCAGTAGTTTTAATAGCGGAAGCTCCTACAATGAGCAGTTCTTC.

This clone appeared many times. The chain couples TRBV4-1 to TRBJ2-1; D unclear. With 1 base removed from V and 0 bases from J, the gap between germline ends came to 10 bases. This CDR3 is built from 16 residues. Germline-derived CDR1 and CDR2 are MGHRA and YSYEKL. The CDR3 DNA sequence: TGCGCCAGCAGCCAAGTAGACTTAATCTCCTACAATGAGCAGTTCTTC. Its translation is CASSQVDLISYNEQFF.

Regarding this clone: One end of the junction does not line up with germline, which may come from a read error. The chain couples TRBV2 to TRBJ2-5; possible D gene TRBD1, 8 bases. Germline V gene sequence: CDR1 SNHLY, CDR2 FYNNEI. The CDR3 is 14 residues long. The CDR3 protein is CTSSRTGRAETQYF. CDR3 sequence (DNA): TGTACCAGCAGTAGGACAGGGAGGGCAGAGACCCAGTACTTC.

This chain connects TRBV3-1 (or the pseudogene TRBV3-2) to TRBJ1-6; D not resolved. Per germline, CDR1 LGHDT and CDR2 YNNKEL (reference sequence). The V gene lost 2 bases and the J gene lost 6 bases, with 2 bases spanning the gap. This CDR3 has 12 residues. The CDR3 bases are TGTGCCAGCAGCCAACTTAATTCACCCCTCCACTTT. This codes for CASSQLNSPLHF.

The gene calls are TRBV7-2 and TRBJ1-5, with D tentatively TRBD1 (5 bases). Germline values: CDR1 SGHTA, CDR2 FQGNSA. The V end was cut by 5 bases, the J end by 4 bases, with 9 bases between. This CDR3 has 13 amino acids. This CDR3 is CASSGDSNQPQHF. The CDR3 DNA is TGTGCCAGCAGCGGTGACAGTAATCAGCCCCAGCATTTT.

J is TRBJ1-4 and V is TRBV5-1, with 8 bases aligning to TRBD1. The V gene's germline CDR1 is SGHRS and CDR2 YFSETQ. V dropped 6 bases and J dropped 7; count of bases not matched to a gene: 14. This CDR3 has 16 residues. CDR3 coding DNA: TGCGCCAGCAAGGACAGGGCAGGGGGTTGGAGTGAAAAACTGTTTTTT. Its protein is CASKDRAGGWSEKLFF.

This rearrangement joins TRBV6-5 to TRBJ1-4; 7 positions agree with TRBD1. This CDR3 comprises 14 residues. After removal of 6 bases from V and 5 bases from J, the junction contained 6 bases not matched to a gene. Germline values: CDR1 MNHEY, CDR2 SVGAGI. This CDR3 is CASRKGQQNEKLFF. CDR3 DNA sequence: TGTGCCAGCAGAAAGGGACAGCAGAATGAAAAACTGTTTTTT.

The rearrangement links TRBV27 to TRBJ2-1; TRBD2 aligns across 12 bases. This CDR3 contains 16 residues. CDR1 is MNHEY and CDR2 is SMNVEV in the germline V gene (reference sequence). Unmatched junction bases numbered 11, after V lost 6 bases and J lost 8 bases. The CDR3 coding sequence is TGTGCCAGCAGCAGTTTGTCTAGCGGGAGGGGGTATGAGCAGTTCTTC. It yields the protein CASSSLSSGRGYEQFF.

The rearrangement uses TRBV18 and TRBJ1-1; D possibly corresponds to TRBD1 (5 bases). Germline-derived CDR1 and CDR2 are KGHSH and LQKENI. The CDR3 extends over 16 amino acids. V shed 2 bases and J shed 2 bases, with 15 bases lying between them. The chain's CDR3 is CASSPSSGGANTEAFF. The CDR3 DNA is TGTGCCAGCTCACCATCAAGTGGAGGGGCAAACACTGAAGCTTTCTTT.

V gene TRBV5-4 combines with J gene TRBJ2-7; D is unclear. V shed 4 bases and J shed 3 bases, with 11 bases lying between them. The CDR3 extends over 13 amino acids. The germline V gene has CDR1 SGHNT and CDR2 YYREEE (reference sequence). Here the CDR3 reads CASSASGFYEQYF. The CDR3, as DNA: TGTGCCAGCAGCGCGTCGGGTTTCTACGAGCAGTACTTC.

The table lists this clone with a few counts. In nucleotides, the CDR3 is TGTGCCAGCAGCCCACGACCTTTAGACTTGCTAGGTAATACGCAGTATTTT. This codes for CASSPRPLDLLGNTQYF. The J gene is TRBJ2-3, the V gene TRBV11-2, with D unclear. CDR1 is SGHAT, CDR2 FQNNGV, per germline. The V end was cut by 5 bases, the J end by 7 bases, with 25 bases between. The CDR3 totals 17 residues.

The chain joins TRBV18 to TRBJ2-7; D might be TRBD1 (5 bases). The CDR3 extends over 15 amino acids. The germline CDR1 and CDR2 sequences are KGHSH and LQKENI. V dropped 2 bases and J dropped 0 bases, with 11 bases sitting between them. The CDR3 bases are TGTGCCAGCTCACCATCGCCTAGGGGCTCCTACGAGCAGTACTTC. Translated: CASSPSPRGSYEQYF.

The chain combines TRBV6-5 with TRBJ2-5; tentative D call: TRBD2 (5 bases). CDR3 length: 15 residues. The V and J ends lost 3 bases and 3 bases respectively, with 14 bases between them. Germline assignment: CDR1 MNHEY and CDR2 SVGAGI. Written as DNA, the CDR3 is TGTGCCAGCAGTTATTTAGGAGGTGGGGAAGAGACCCAGTACTTC. Its protein is CASSYLGGGEETQYF.

J is TRBJ1-2 and V is TRBV6-5, with D tentatively TRBD1 (6 bases). This CDR3 has 16 residues. Per the germline V gene, CDR1 is MNHEY and CDR2 is SVGAGI. V was trimmed by 4 bases and J by 8 bases, leaving 23 bases between them. DNA for the CDR3: TGTGCCAGCAGTTTAGATCAGGGGTGGAATAGTATCGGCTACACCTTC. Protein: CASSLDQGWNSIGYTF.

The J gene is TRBJ1-1, the V gene TRBV5-1, with 7 bases matching TRBD1. Germline V gives CDR1 SGHRS, CDR2 YFSETQ. With V trimmed by 3 bases and J by 6 bases, 14 bases remained unmatched. CDR3 size: 16 residues. The CDR3 region has the DNA TGCGCCAGCAGCTCCGGGATATTGGACAGGTTTGCTGAAGCTTTCTTT. It codes for CASSSGILDRFAEAFF.

The rearrangement links TRBV7-8 to TRBJ1-1; no definite D call. The V end was cut by 5 bases, the J end by 6 bases, with 16 bases between. This CDR3 contains 14 residues. The germline V gene encodes CDR1 SGHVS and CDR2 FQNEAQ. The CDR3 protein is CASSHTIRTPEAFF. The CDR3 region has the DNA TGTGCCAGCAGCCACACGATCCGGACTCCTGAAGCTTTCTTT.

This CDR3 is CASRRAAGVATEAFF. The CDR3 nucleotides are TGTGCCAGTAGGCGCGCGGCAGGGGTGGCAACTGAAGCTTTCTTT. The rearrangement links TRBV19 to TRBJ1-1; TRBD1 might be the D (6 bases). CDR3 length equals 15 residues. Germline V gives CDR1 LNHDA, CDR2 SQIVND (reference sequence). V gave up 6 bases and J gave up 5 bases, with 19 bases separating them.

The gene calls are TRBV29-1 and TRBJ1-1; tentative D call: TRBD1 (5 bases). Germline CDR1 is SQVTM and CDR2 is ANQGSEA. V lost 6 bases and J lost 1, with 6 bases in between. This CDR3 is built from 11 residues. The CDR3 coding sequence is TGCAGCGTCCAGGGGAACACTGAAGCTTTCTTT. This codes for CSVQGNTEAFF.

This sequence joins TRBV18 and TRBJ2-7, with 9 bases that match TRBD1. The CDR3 sequence is 14 residues long. Germline assignment: CDR1 KGHSH and CDR2 LQKENI. The junction had 9 bases not matched to a gene; V was cut back by 6 bases and J by 6 bases. The CDR3 DNA sequence: TGTGCCAGCTCTCCGACAGGGGGAATAGGCGAGCAGTACTTC. This sequence encodes CASSPTGGIGEQYF.